What follows describes a single T cell receptor beta chain. Its target antigen remains unknown. Base qualities are not at hand, and no much larger clone is one base apart. CD4+CD45RO+CD25- cells were isolated as memory CD4+ T cells. Tregs, naive and memory CD4+ T cells from tumor, blood and ipsilateral draining lymph nodes of 5 or 6 breast cancer patients underwent full-length TCR alpha and beta sequencing. Mononuclear cells from lymph nodes or roughly 50 ml of peripheral blood were isolated by Ficoll density gradient centrifugation. Sorted cell populations were confirmed by FACS to exceed 90% purity. Trimmed from V: 2 bases; trimmed from J: 1 base; junction bases lacking a gene match: 3. From the cysteine up to the phenylalanine, the CDR3 has a length of 15 residues. Solely the CDR3 DNA is kept, with 45 bases framed from the first base. These data come from a study (dated by TCRdb to about 2015). About the study as a whole: The study examined whether tumor-infiltrating Tregs in breast cancer are drawn from blood Tregs or arise in situ by conversion from other CD4+ T cell subsets. Broad study findings and their caveats: The larger-cohort validation was restricted to a single TCR beta V-J rearrangement rather than whole repertoires. The TCR gene usage of tumor memory CD4+ T cells clustered together with blood and lymph node memory CD4+ cells and with lymph node naive CD4+ cells. The greatest overlap of tumor-infiltrating Treg TCR alpha and beta sequences was with tumor naive CD4+ T cells, followed next by blood naive CD4+ T cells.

Full-length TCR variable regions were amplified by 5' RACE PCR with constant-region reverse primers, and semi-nested PCR with Nested Universal Primer A was subsequently performed. Using the ReliaPrep RNA Cell Miniprep System, total RNA was extracted, and the SMARTer RACE 5'/3' Kit was then used to reverse transcribe the RNA into 5'RACE-ready cDNA. Multiplex adaptors were used to barcode full-length TCR alpha and beta libraries, and the barcoded libraries were sequenced on an Illumina MiSeq. Per the source publication's procedure: Sequencing data were pooled across the five patients for each of nine subset-tissue groups and compared by unsupervised clustering of TCR gene usage. The Morisita-Horn index was used to calculate repertoire similarity, with shared sequences weighted by how much each contributed to each repertoire. TCRdb cleaned the public reads at Q25 with fastp, built clones with MiXCR and kept in-frame beta chains. Here each entry gathers all rows of one CDR3 protein and keeps the most common genes and DNA. These V and J calls rely on TCRdb rather than the paper's analysis. The sample includes about 32,000 distinct CDR3 sequences, with around a quarter observed a single time. Approximately 4% of the sample is taken by the ten largest.

This TCR derives from a female donor with breast cancer. This sequence uses TRBV12-3 or TRBV12-4 and TRBJ2-3; 7 central nucleotides agree with TRBD2. The sequenced sample consisted of memory CD4+ T cells sorted from blood. This specimen's cell subset or site label, per the study, means: memory CD4+ T cells, CD4+CD45RO+CD25-. Here is the DNA: TGTGCCAGCAGTTTACGCCGGGAGGGCACAGATACGCAGTATTTT. This translates into CASSLRREGTDTQYF.